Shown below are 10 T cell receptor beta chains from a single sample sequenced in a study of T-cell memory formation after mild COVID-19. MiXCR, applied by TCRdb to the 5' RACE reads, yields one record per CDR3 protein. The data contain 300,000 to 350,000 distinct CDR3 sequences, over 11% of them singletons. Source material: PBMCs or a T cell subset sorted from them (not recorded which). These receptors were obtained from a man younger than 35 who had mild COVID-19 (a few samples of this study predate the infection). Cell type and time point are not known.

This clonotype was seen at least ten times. The CDR3 DNA follows: TGTGCCAGCAGTAGTCAACAAAGGTCACCCCTCCACTTT. This gives the protein CASSSQQRSPLHF. The chain recombines TRBV6-5 with TRBJ1-6; D remains unclear. CDR3 length: 13 residues. Germline V gene lookup returns CDR1 MNHEY and CDR2 SVGAGI. The ends were cut back, 5 bases at V and 10 bases at J, with 12 bases in the middle.

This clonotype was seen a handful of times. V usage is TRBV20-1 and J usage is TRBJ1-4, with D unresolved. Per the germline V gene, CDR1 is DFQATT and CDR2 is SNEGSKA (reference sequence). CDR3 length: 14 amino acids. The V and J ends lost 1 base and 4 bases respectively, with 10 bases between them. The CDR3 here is CSARVSGGNEKLFF. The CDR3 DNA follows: TGCAGTGCTAGAGTCTCAGGCGGTAATGAAAAACTGTTTTTT.

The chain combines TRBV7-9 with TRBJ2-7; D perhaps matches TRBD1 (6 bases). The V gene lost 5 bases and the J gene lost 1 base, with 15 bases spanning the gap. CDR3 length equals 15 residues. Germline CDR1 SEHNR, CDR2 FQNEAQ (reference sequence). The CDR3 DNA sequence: TGTGCCAGCAGCCACCCCGAACAGGGATCCTACGAGCAGTACTTC. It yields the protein CASSHPEQGSYEQYF. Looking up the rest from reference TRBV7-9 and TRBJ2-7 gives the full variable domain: DTGVSQNPRHKITKRGQNVTFRCDPISEHNRLYWYRQTLGQGPEFLTYFQNEAQLEKSRLLSDRFSAERPKGSFSTLEIQRTEQGDSAMYLCASSHPEQGSYEQYFGPGTRLTVT.

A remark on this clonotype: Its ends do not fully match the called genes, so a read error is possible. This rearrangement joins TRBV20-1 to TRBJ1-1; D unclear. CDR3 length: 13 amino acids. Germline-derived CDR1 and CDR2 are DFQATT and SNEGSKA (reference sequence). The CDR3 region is CSARDLGITEAFF. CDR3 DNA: TGCAGTGCTCGAGACCTGGGCATCACTGAAGCTTTCTTT.

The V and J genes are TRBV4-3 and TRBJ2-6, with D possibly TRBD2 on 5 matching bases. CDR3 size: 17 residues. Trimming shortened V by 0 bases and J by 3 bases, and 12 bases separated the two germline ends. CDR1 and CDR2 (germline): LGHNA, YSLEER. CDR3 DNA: TGCGCCAGCAGCCAAGATCTAGAGGGTTTTGGGGCCAACGTCCTGACTTTC. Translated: CASSQDLEGFGANVLTF.

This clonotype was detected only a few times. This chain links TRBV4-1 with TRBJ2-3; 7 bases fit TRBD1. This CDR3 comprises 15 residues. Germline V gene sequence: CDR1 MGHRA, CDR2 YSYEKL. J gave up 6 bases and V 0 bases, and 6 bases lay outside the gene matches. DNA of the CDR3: TGCGCCAGCAGCCAAGATTACAGGGGTGGGGATACGCAGTATTTT. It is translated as CASSQDYRGGDTQYF.

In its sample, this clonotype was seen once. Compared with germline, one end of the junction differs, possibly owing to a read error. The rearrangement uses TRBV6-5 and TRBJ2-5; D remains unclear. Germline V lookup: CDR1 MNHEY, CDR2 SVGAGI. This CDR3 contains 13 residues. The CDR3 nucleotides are TGTGCCAGCACCCCGAGACACCAAGAGACACAGTACTTC. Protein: CASTPRHQETQYF.

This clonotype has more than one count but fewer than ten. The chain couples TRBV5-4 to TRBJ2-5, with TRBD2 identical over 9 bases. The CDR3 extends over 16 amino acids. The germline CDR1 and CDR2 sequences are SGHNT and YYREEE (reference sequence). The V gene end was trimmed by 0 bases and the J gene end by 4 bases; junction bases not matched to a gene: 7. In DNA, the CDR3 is TGTGCCAGCAGCTTGGCCGCTAGCGGGGAACTAGAGACCCAGTACTTC. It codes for CASSLAASGELETQYF.

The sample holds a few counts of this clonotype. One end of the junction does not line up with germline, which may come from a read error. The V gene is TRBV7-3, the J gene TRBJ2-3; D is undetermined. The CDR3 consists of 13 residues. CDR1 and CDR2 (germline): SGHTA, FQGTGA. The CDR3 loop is CASSLTGVDTQYF. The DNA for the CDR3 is TGTGCCAGCAGCCTAACCGGAGTAGATACGCAGTATTTT.

This chain's CDR3 is CASSHAAGQGSYEQYF. The CDR3 DNA reads TGTGCCAGCAGCCACGCCGCGGGACAGGGGTCCTACGAGCAGTACTTC. This sequence joins TRBV5-4 and TRBJ2-7; 10 nucleotides agree with TRBD1. Germline V CDR1 and CDR2: SGHNT, YYREEE (reference sequence). V lost 4 bases, J lost 1 base, and 8 bases stayed unmatched. The CDR3 runs 16 residues.